This entry is about one T cell receptor (beta chain). Its antigen remains unknown. The PCR contained 60 Vbeta and 13 Jbeta primers. Measured with immunoSEQ multiplex PCR; TCRdb has only the in-frame clones, and not every one. Of 90,000 to 150,000 clones in the sample, 77% are singletons; the top ten hold roughly 5.2%. The sample originates from a study of cytomegalovirus exposure and HLA in healthy donors. Study-wide findings and caveats: In vitro testing confirmed three CMV-associated chains as specific for CMV antigens. Later analysis revealed greater clonal expansion in HLA-associated TCR beta chains than in equally common others.

The origin of this receptor is a man aged 18 to 29 in good health and CMV-seropositive. The sequenced sample was PBMCs.

The CDR3 is CASSPGDRTQETQYF. The CDR3 bases are TGTGCCAGCAGCCCCGGGGACAGGACCCAAGAGACCCAGTACTTC. The V and J genes are TRBV7-9 and TRBJ2-5, with TRBD1 matching over 8 bases. The CDR3 sequence is 15 residues long. Trimming at V came to 5 bases and at J to 1 base, leaving 6 bases not matched to a gene. From germline, CDR1 is SEHNR and CDR2 FQNEAQ (reference sequence).